A single sample is the source of the 4 T cell receptor beta chains below, sequenced in a study of T cell clonality in common variable immunodeficiency. Whole-study results and caveats: Reportedly, TCR beta sequences from common variable immunodeficiency showed fewer deletions and N-nucleotide insertions.

Antigen specificity for these receptors is unknown. The data were produced by immunoSEQ multiplex PCR, yet TCRdb's version contains in-frame clones alone and is incomplete. This sample carries 20,000 to 30,000 clones and no singletons, and 24% goes to the top ten. What was sequenced was peripheral blood mononuclear cells. The receptors originated from a human donor with common variable immunodeficiency.

This clone was seen ten or more times. The read ends 3 residues shy of where the CDR3 ends; the end is completed using the germline J gene. The V and J genes are TRBV6-1 and TRBJ2-7; TRBD1 is a possible D gene (6 bases). CDR3 length equals 16 residues. Germline V CDR1 and CDR2: MNHNS, SASEGT. V dropped 4 bases and J dropped 5 bases, with 21 bases sitting between them. The CDR3 bases that were read are TGTGCCAGCAGTGTTCGAACAGGGAGTTTTAGAAACGAG. Residues: CASSVRTGSFRNE. The whole CDR3 sequence is CASSVRTGSFRNEQYF.

There are many counts of this clone. The CDR3 end falls 3 residues outside the read, so it is completed with the germline J gene. The V call is TRBV7-3, the J call TRBJ1-1, with D perhaps matching TRBD1 (5 bases). The V end lost 4 bases, the J end lost 1 base, and 7 bases lay between the germline ends. The CDR3 has 13 residues. From germline, CDR1 is SGHTA and CDR2 FQGTGA. This CDR3 is CASSSQGNTEAFF. The sequenced part of the CDR3 DNA is TGTGCCAGCAGCTCTCAGGGGAACACTGAA.

This clone was counted between two and nine times. The read stops 3 residues short of the end of the CDR3; the missing end is completed from the germline J gene. The J gene is TRBJ1-1, the V gene TRBV7-2; 7 bases are a match to TRBD1. Per germline, CDR1 SGHTA and CDR2 FQGNSA. The CDR3 spans 15 residues. Trimming at V came to 3 bases and at J to 1 base, leaving 5 bases not matched to a gene. This CDR3 is CASSLIRDRNTEAFF. The DNA read from the CDR3 is TGTGCCAGCAGCTTGATCCGGGACAGGAACACTGAA.

This clone occurred many times. The CDR3 goes on 3 residues after the read ends, and that part is filled in from the germline J gene. The rearrangement uses TRBV20-1 and TRBJ2-5; no firm D call. Germline lookup yields CDR1 DFQATT and CDR2 SNEGSKA (reference sequence). This CDR3 region has 13 residues. V dropped 4 bases and J dropped 2 bases, with 11 bases sitting between them. The CDR3 reads CSATAQNQETQYF. CDR3 bases read: TGCAGTGCTACCGCTCAGAATCAAGAGACC.